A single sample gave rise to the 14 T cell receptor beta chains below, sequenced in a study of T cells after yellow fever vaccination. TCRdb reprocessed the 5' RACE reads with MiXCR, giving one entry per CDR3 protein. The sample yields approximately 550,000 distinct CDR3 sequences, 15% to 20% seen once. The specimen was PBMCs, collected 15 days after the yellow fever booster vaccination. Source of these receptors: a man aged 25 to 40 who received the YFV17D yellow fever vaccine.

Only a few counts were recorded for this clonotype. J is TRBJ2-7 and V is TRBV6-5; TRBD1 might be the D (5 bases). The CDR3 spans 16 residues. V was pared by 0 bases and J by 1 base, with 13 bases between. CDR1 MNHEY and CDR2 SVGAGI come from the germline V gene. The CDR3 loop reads CASSYSGAGWSYEQYF. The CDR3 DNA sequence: TGTGCCAGCAGTTACTCCGGCGCAGGGTGGTCCTACGAGCAGTACTTC.

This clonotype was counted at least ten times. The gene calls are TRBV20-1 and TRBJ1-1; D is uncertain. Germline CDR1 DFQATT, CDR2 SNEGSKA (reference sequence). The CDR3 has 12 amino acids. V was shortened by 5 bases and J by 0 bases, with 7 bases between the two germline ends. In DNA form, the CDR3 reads TGCAGTGCTCCTGACCTGAACACTGAAGCTTTCTTT. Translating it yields CSAPDLNTEAFF.

CDR3 nucleotide sequence: TGTGCCAGCAGTGAACGGGACCGTGAGGAAGCTTTCTTT. Translating it yields CASSERDREEAFF. This chain links TRBV25-1 with TRBJ1-1, with D perhaps TRBD1 (5 bases). Germline V gene data show CDR1 as MGHDK and CDR2 as SYGVNS. Trimming removed 2 bases at V and 8 bases at J, with 12 bases between. The CDR3 is made up of 13 amino acids.

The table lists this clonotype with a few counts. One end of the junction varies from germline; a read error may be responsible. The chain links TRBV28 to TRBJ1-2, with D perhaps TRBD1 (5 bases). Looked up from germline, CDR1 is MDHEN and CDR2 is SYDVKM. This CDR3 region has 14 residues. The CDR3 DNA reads TGTGCCAGTATCGAGGGGCCGCCTAATTATGGCTACACCTTC. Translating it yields CASIEGPPNYGYTF.

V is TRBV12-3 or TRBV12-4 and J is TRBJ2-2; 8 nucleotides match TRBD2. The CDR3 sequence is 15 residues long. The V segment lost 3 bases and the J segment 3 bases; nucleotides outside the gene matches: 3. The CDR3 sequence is CASSFGREYTGELFF. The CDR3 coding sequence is TGTGCCAGCAGTTTCGGGAGGGAGTACACCGGGGAGCTGTTTTTT.

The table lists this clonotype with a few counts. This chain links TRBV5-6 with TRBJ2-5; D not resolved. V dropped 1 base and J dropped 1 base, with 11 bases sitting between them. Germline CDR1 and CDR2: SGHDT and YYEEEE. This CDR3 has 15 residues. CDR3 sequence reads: CASSLLGHTQETQYF. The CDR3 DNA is TGTGCCAGCAGCTTGTTAGGGCATACCCAAGAGACCCAGTACTTC.

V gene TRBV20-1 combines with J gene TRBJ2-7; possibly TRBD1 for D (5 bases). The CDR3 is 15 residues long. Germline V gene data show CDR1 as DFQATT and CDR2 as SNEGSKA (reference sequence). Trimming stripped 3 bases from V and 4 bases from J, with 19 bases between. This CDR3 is CSASNLLTAIYEQYF. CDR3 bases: TGCAGTGCTAGCAACTTGTTGACAGCGATTTACGAGCAGTACTTC.

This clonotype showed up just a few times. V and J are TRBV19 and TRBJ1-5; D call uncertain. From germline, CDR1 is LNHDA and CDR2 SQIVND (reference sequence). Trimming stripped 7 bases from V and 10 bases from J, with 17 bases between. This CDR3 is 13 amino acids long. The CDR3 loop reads CASTPPGGPPQHF. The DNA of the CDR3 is TGTGCCAGTACCCCACCCGGAGGGCCCCCCCAGCATTTT.

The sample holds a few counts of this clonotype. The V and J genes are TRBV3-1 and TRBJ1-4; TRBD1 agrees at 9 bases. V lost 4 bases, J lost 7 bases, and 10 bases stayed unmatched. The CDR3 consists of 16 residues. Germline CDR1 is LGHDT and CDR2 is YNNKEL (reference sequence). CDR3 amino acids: CASSRPGQGLSEKLFF. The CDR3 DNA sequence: TGTGCCAGCAGCCGGCCGGGACAGGGACTCTCTGAAAAACTGTTTTTT.

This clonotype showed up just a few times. CDR3 residues: CASSLKPGQFYEQYF. The CDR3 coding sequence is TGTGCCAGCAGTTTAAAACCGGGACAGTTCTACGAGCAGTACTTC. The V call is TRBV27, the J call TRBJ2-7; 7 bases line up with TRBD1. CDR3 length: 15 amino acids. Looked up from germline, CDR1 is MNHEY and CDR2 is SMNVEV (reference sequence). With 2 bases clipped from V and 3 bases from J, the junction kept 7 bases outside the gene matches.

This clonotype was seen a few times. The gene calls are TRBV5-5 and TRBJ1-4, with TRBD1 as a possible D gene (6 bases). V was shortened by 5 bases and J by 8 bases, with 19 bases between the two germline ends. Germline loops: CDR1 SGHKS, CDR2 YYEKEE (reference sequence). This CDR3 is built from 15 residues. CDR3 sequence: CASSYLRDTKEKLFF. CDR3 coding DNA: TGTGCCAGCAGTTATCTCCGGGACACAAAAGAAAAACTGTTTTTT.

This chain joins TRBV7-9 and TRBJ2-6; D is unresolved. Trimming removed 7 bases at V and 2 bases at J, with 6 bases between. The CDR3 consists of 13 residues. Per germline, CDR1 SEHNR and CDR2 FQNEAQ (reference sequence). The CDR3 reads CASTLTGANVLTF. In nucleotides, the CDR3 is TGTGCCAGCACCCTTACTGGGGCCAACGTCCTGACTTTC.

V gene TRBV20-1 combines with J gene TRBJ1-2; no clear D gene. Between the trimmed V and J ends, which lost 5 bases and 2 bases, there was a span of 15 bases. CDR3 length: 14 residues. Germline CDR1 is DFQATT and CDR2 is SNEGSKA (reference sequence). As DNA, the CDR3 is TGCAGTGCTGTGGACGTCTTATCGAACTATGGCTACACCTTC. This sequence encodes CSAVDVLSNYGYTF.

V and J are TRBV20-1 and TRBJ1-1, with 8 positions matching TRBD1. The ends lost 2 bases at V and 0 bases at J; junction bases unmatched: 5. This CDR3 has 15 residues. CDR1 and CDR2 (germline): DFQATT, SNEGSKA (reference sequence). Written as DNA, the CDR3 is TGCAGTGCTAGACCGGGGACAGGAGTGAACACTGAAGCTTTCTTT. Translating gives CSARPGTGVNTEAFF.